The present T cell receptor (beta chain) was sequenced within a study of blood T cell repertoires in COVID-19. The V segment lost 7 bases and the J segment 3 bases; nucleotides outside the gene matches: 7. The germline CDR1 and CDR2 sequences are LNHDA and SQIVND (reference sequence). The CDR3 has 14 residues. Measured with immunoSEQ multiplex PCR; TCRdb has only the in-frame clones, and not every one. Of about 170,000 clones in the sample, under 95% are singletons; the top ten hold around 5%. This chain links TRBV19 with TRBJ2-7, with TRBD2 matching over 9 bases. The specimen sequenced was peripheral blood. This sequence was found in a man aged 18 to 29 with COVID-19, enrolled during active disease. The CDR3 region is CASKSKAGGYEQYF. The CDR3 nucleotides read TGTGCCAGTAAGTCAAAAGCGGGAGGCTACGAGCAGTACTTC.